Below are 10 T cell receptor beta chains sequenced from a single sample in a study of cytomegalovirus exposure and HLA in healthy donors. Primers for the PCR totalled 60 Vbeta and 13 Jbeta. Repertoires were generated with immunoSEQ multiplex PCR, while TCRdb's copy carries only in-frame clones and drops some. In the table there are more than 60,000 clones, approximately 79% of which are singletons. The sample was PBMCs. These receptors came from a woman aged 30 to 39 in good health and CMV-seronegative.

This clone was observed a few times. CDR3 DNA sequence: TGCGCCAGCAGCCAGGGGTCAAATCAGCCCCAGCATTTT. This translates into CASSQGSNQPQHF. V gene TRBV5-1 combines with J gene TRBJ1-5, with D perhaps TRBD1 (6 bases). The CDR3 contains 13 residues. V was shortened by 4 bases and J by 4 bases, with 9 bases between the two germline ends. Looked up from germline, CDR1 is SGHRS and CDR2 is YFSETQ.

CDR3: CASSEYPNYGYTF. Written as DNA, the CDR3 is TGTGCCAGCAGTGAATATCCTAACTATGGCTACACCTTC. This chain joins TRBV6-1 and TRBJ1-2; no firm D call. Germline V CDR1 and CDR2: MNHNS, SASEGT. The V and J ends lost 2 bases and 0 bases respectively, with 4 bases between them. This CDR3 spans 13 amino acids.

The V and J genes are TRBV18 and TRBJ1-3; D perhaps matches TRBD1 (6 bases). Trimming cost V 1 base and J 0 bases, with 10 bases left between them. The CDR3 contains 16 residues. From germline, CDR1 is KGHSH and CDR2 LQKENI. Written as DNA, the CDR3 is TGTGCCAGCTCACCACAGGACAGCCGCTCTGGAAACACCATATATTTT. It is translated as CASSPQDSRSGNTIYF.

This clone was observed a few times. V is TRBV7-9 and J is TRBJ1-2; D not resolved. This CDR3 is 14 amino acids long. Per germline, CDR1 SEHNR and CDR2 FQNEAQ (reference sequence). Trimming took 3 bases from V and 4 from J, leaving 12 bases between them. The CDR3 spells CASSLGSLFYGYTF. The CDR3 bases are TGTGCCAGCAGCTTGGGCAGCCTTTTCTATGGCTACACCTTC. Full variable domain (missing parts from reference TRBV7-9 and TRBJ1-2): DTGVSQNPRHKITKRGQNVTFRCDPISEHNRLYWYRQTLGQGPEFLTYFQNEAQLEKSRLLSDRFSAERPKGSFSTLEIQRTEQGDSAMYLCASSLGSLFYGYTFGSGTRLTVV.

J is TRBJ2-3 and V is TRBV15; weak D call: TRBD1 (6 bases). Germline V lookup: CDR1 LNHNV, CDR2 YYDKDF (reference sequence). The V end lost 3 bases, the J end lost 8 bases, and 18 bases lay between the germline ends. The CDR3 runs to 15 residues. CDR3 sequence reads: CATSRGPGAVGTQYF. The DNA of the CDR3 is TGTGCCACCAGCAGGGGACCAGGGGCCGTGGGTACGCAGTATTTT.

In DNA form, the CDR3 reads TGTGCCAGTAGTATGCGATCAGGGGGGAAGTTGGCTGAAGCTTTCTTT. As protein: CASSMRSGGKLAEAFF. This chain uses TRBV19 with TRBJ1-1; 7 bases are shared with TRBD1. Germline V lookup: CDR1 LNHDA, CDR2 SQIVND (reference sequence). The CDR3 totals 16 residues. The ends lost 3 bases at V and 6 bases at J; junction bases unmatched: 13.

The rearrangement joins TRBV11-2 to TRBJ1-1, with D uncertain. CDR1 SGHAT and CDR2 FQNNGV come from the germline V gene. CDR3 length: 13 amino acids. V was shortened by 2 bases and J by 7 bases, with 11 bases between the two germline ends. CDR3 coding DNA: TGTGCCAGCAGCTTAATTTGGGAGAGTGAAGCTTTCTTT. Translation: CASSLIWESEAFF.

This clone turned up a few times. The chain couples TRBV9 to TRBJ1-1, with TRBD1 matching 7 bases. The CDR3 consists of 15 residues. V trimming: 0 bases; J trimming: 4 bases; junction bases outside the gene matches: 6. Germline lookup yields CDR1 SGDLS and CDR2 YYNGEE. The CDR3 coding sequence is TGTGCCAGCAGCGTAGGGTGGCAGGGGGGCACTGAAGCTTTCTTT. The encoded protein is CASSVGWQGGTEAFF. Looking up the rest from reference TRBV9 and TRBJ1-1 gives the full variable domain: DSGVTQTPKHLITATGQRVTLRCSPRSGDLSVYWYQQSLDQGLQFLIQYYNGEERAKGNILERFSAQQFPDLHSELNLSSLELGDSALYFCASSVGWQGGTEAFFGQGTRLTVV.

J is TRBJ1-2 and V is TRBV19; weak D call: TRBD1 (6 bases). The CDR3 runs 14 residues. Between the trimmed V and J ends, which lost 6 bases and 2 bases, there was a span of 13 bases. Germline CDR1 is LNHDA and CDR2 is SQIVND (reference sequence). CDR3 in DNA: TGTGCCAGTAGCATTAACCAGGGGAACTATGGCTACACCTTC. This codes for CASSINQGNYGYTF. The complete variable domain, with remaining parts taken from reference TRBV19 and TRBJ1-2, reads DGGITQSPKYLFRKEGQNVTLSCEQNLNHDAMYWYRQDPGQGLRLIYYSQIVNDFQKGDIAEGYSVSREKKESFPLTVTSAQKNPTAFYLCASSINQGNYGYTFGSGTRLTVV.

The CDR3 loop reads CSVEGARTANTEAFF. In DNA form, the CDR3 reads TGCAGCGTTGAAGGAGCGAGGACAGCGAACACTGAAGCTTTCTTT. The chain combines TRBV29-1 with TRBJ1-1, with D perhaps TRBD1 (6 bases). The CDR3 loop spans 15 amino acids. Per the germline V gene, CDR1 is SQVTM and CDR2 is ANQGSEA. Trimming cost V 1 base and J 1 base, with 13 bases left between them.